This T cell receptor (beta chain) appears in the sequencing data of a study of T cell clonality in common variable immunodeficiency. Study observations and caveats: In common variable immunodeficiency, TCR beta chains reportedly carried fewer deletions and N-nucleotide insertions. CVID subjects showed higher TCRbeta clonality than healthy controls. The cause of increased CVID clonality remains unclear without subpopulation sequencing.

The CDR3 runs to 14 residues. Germline CDR1 reads SGHRS; CDR2 reads YFSETQ. Equal genomic DNA amounts from CVID and control samples were sequenced. Data came from immunoSEQ multiplex PCR; TCRdb stores just in-frame clones and leaves some out. This sample includes tens of thousands of clones with no singletons; its ten biggest clones take up around 1.8%. This clone was detected many times. Its antigen is still unknown. The read comes to an end 3 residues before the CDR3 does, leaving the germline J gene to fill in the end. What was sequenced was peripheral blood mononuclear cells. The J gene is TRBJ1-2, the V gene TRBV5-1; tentatively, D is TRBD1 (5 bases). The source of this sequence is a person between 18 and 75 years old in good health. The part of the CDR3 DNA that was read is TGCGCCAGCAGCTTGGTGGCGGGGGAGAAAGGC. As protein: CASSLVAGEKG. The full CDR3 sequence reads CASSLVAGEKGYTF.